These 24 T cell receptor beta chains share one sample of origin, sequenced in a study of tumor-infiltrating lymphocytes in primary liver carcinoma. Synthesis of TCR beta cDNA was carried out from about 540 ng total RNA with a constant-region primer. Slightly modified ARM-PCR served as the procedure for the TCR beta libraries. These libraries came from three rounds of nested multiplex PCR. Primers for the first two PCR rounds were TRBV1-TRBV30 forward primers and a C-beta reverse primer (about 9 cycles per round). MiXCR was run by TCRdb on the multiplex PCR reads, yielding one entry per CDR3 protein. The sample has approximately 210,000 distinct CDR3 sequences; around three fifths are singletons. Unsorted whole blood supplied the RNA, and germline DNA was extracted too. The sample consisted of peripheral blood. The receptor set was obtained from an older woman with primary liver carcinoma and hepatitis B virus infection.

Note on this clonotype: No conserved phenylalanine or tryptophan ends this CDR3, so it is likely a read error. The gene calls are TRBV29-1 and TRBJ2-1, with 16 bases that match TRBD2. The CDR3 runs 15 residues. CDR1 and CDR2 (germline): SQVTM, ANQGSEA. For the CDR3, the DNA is TGCAGGGCCAGCGGGACTAGCGGGAGGGGGTATGAGCAGTTCCTC. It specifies CRASGTSGRGYEQFL.

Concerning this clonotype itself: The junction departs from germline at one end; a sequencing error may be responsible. Here the CDR3 reads CASSLEGWADMQYF. For the CDR3, the DNA is TGTGCCAGTAGCTTAGAGGGGTGGGCAGATATGCAGTATTTT. The chain joins TRBV7-8 to TRBJ2-3; D could derive from TRBD1 or TRBD2 (5 bases each). CDR1 is SGHVS, CDR2 FQNEAQ, per germline. The CDR3 has 14 residues. The whole variable domain, remainder taken from reference TRBV7-8 and TRBJ2-3, is GAGVSQSPRYKVAKRGQDVALRCDPISGHVSLFWYQQALGQGPEFLTYFQNEAQLDKSGLPSDRFFAERPEGSVSTLKIQRTQQEDSAVYLCASSLEGWADMQYFGPGTRLTVL.

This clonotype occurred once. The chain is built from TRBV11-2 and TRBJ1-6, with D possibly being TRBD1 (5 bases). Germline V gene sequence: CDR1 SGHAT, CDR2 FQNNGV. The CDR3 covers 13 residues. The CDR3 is CVRSLVGGSPLHF. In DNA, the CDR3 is TGTGTCAGGAGCTTAGTCGGGGGTTCACCCCTCCACTTT.

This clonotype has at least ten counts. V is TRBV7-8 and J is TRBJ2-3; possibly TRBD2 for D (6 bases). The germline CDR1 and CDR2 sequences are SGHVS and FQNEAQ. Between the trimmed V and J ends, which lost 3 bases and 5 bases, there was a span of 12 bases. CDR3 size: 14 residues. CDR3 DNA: TGTGCCAGCAGCTTCCGGGGGATCCAAGATACGCAGTATTTT. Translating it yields CASSFRGIQDTQYF.

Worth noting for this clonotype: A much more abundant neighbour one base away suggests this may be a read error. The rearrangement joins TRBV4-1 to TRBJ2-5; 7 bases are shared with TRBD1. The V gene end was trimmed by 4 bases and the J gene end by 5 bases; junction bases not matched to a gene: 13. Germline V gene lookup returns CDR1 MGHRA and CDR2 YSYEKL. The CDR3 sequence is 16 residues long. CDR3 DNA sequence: TGCGCCAGCAGCCGTCCGGGACAGCGAGGGTGGGAGACCCAGTACTTC. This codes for CASSRPGQRGWETQYF.

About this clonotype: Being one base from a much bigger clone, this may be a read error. In DNA form, the CDR3 reads TGCGCCAGCAGCCAATCTCTATCGGTTAGCACAGATACGCAGTATTTT. Its protein product is CASSQSLSVSTDTQYF. This rearrangement joins TRBV4-1 to TRBJ2-3, with D uncertain. CDR3 length equals 16 residues. Trimming removed 2 bases from V and 0 bases from J, with 12 bases in between. The germline V gene has CDR1 MGHRA and CDR2 YSYEKL.

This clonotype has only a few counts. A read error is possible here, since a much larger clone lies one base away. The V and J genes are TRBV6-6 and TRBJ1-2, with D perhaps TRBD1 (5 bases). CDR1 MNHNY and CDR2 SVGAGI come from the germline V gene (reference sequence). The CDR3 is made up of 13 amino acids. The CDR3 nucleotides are TGTACCAGCAAGGCCCGGGGGGGCTATGGCTACACCTTC. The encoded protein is CTSKARGGYGYTF.

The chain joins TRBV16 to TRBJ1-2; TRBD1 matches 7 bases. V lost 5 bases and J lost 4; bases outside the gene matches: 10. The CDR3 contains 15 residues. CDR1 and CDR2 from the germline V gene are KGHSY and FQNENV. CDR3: CASSVTTQGGYGYTF. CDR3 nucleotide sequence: TGTGCCAGCAGCGTAACGACTCAGGGGGGCTATGGCTACACCTTC.

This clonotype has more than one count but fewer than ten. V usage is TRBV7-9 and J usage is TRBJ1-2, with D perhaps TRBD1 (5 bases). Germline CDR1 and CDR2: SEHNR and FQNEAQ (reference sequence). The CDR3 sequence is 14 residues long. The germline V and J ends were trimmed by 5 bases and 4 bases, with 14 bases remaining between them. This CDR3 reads CASSLDGGIYGYTF. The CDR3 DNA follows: TGTGCCAGCAGCCTCGACGGGGGTATCTATGGCTACACCTTC.

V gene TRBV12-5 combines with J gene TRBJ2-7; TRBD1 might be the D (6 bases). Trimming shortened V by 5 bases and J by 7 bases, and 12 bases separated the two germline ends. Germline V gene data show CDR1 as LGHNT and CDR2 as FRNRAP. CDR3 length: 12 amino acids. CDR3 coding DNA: TGTGCTAGTGGTCAGGGGACCGATGAGCAGTACTTC. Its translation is CASGQGTDEQYF. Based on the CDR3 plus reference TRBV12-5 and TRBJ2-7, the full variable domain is DARVTQTPRHKVTEMGQEVTMRCQPILGHNTVFWYRQTMMQGLELLAYFRNRAPLDDSGMPKDRFSAEMPDATLATLKIQPSEPRDSAVYFCASGQGTDEQYFGPGTRLTVT.

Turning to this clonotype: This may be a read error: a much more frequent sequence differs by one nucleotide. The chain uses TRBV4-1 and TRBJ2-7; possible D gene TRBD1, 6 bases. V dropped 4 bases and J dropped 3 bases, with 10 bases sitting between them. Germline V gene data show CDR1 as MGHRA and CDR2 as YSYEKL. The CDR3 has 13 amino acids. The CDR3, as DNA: TGCGCCAGCAGCCGGCGACAGGACTACGAGCAGTACTTC. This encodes CASSRRQDYEQYF.

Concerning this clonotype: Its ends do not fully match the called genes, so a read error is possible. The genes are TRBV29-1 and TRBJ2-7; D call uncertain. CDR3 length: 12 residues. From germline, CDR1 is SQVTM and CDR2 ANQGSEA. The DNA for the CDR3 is TGTGGCGTTAAACTGGCAGCCTACGAGCAATACTTC. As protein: CGVKLAAYEQYF.

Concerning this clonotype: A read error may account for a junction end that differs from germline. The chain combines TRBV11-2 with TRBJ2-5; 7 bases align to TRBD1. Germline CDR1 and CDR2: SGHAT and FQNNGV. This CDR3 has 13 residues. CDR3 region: CASSLQGLEAQYF. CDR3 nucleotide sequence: TGTGCCAGTAGCTTACAGGGGCTAGAGGCCCAGTACTTC.

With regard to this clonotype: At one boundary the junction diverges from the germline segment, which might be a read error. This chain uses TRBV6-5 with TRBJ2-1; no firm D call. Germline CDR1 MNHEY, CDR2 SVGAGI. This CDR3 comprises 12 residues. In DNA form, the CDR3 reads TGTGCCAGCAAGGGCAGCTACAATGAGGAGTTCTTC. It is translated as CASKGSYNEEFF.

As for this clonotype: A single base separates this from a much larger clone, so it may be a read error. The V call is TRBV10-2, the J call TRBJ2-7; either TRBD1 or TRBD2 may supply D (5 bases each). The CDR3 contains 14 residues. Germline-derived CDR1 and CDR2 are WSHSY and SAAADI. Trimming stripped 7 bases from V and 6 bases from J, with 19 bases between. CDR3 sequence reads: CASNFRDLPCEQYF. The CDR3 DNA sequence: TGCGCCAGCAACTTCCGGGACCTACCCTGCGAGCAGTACTTC.

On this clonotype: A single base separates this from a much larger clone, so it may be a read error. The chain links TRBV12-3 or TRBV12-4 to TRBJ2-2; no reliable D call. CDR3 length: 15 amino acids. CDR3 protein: CASTPQPINIGELFF. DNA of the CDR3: TGTGCCAGCACCCCCCAGCCTATTAACATCGGGGAGCTGTTTTTT.

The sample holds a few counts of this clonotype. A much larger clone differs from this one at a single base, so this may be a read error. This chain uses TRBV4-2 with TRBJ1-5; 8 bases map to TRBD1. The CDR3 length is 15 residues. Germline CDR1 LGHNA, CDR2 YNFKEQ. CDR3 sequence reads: CACSLQGQVDQPQHF. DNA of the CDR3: TGTGCCTGCAGCCTACAGGGACAGGTTGACCAGCCCCAGCATTTT.

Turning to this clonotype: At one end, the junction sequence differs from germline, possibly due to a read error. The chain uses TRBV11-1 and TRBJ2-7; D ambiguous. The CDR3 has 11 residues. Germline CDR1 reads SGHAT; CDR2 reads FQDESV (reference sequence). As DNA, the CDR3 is TGTGCCAGCAGGTCCGGACCTGTACTGCACTTC. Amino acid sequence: CASRSGPVLHF.

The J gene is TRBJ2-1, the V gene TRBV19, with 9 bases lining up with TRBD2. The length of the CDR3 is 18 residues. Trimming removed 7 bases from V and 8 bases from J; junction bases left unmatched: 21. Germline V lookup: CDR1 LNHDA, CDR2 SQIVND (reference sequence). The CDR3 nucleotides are TGTGCCAGTAATAGGGACCCCCCGGGACTAGCTGATGTCGATGAGCAGTTCTTC. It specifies CASNRDPPGLADVDEQFF.

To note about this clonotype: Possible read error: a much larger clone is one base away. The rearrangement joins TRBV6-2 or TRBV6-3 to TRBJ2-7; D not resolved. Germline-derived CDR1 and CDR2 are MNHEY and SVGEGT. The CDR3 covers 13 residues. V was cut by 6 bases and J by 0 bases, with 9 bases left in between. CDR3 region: CASSPTVSYEQYF. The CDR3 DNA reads TGTGCCAGCAGCCCTACGGTCTCCTACGAGCAGTACTTC.

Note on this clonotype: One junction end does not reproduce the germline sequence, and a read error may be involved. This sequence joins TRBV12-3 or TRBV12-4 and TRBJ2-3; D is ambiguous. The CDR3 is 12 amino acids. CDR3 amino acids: CASSQLPDSQYF. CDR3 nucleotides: TGTGCCAGCAGTCAACTCCCAGATTCGCAGTATTTT.

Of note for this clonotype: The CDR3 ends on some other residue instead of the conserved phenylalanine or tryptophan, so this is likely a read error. The CDR3: CASIRRRNQLQHY. CDR3 bases: TGTGCCAGCATCCGAAGACGCAATCAGCTCCAGCATTAT. This rearrangement joins TRBV6-6 to TRBJ1-5; D is unclear. In germline, CDR1 is MNHNY, CDR2 SVGAGI (reference sequence). The CDR3 runs to 13 residues.

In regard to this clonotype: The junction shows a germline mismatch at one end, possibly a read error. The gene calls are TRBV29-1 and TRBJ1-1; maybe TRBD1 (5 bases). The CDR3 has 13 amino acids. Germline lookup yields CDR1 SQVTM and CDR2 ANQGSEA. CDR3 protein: CSVNQGPNTEVFF. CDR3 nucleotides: TGCAGCGTAAACCAGGGACCGAACACTGAAGTTTTCTTT.

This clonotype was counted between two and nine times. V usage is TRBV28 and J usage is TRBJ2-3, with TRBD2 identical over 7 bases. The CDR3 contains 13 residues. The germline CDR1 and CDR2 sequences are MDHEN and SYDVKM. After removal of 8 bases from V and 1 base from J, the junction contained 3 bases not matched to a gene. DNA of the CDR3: TGTGCCAGCCTGACTAGCCGCACAGATACGCAGTATTTT. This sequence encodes CASLTSRTDTQYF.